This T cell receptor (beta chain) was identified during a study of T cell responses to AZD1222 COVID-19 vaccine. V dropped 7 bases and J dropped 0 bases, with 9 bases sitting between them. Germline V gene lookup returns CDR1 SNHLY and CDR2 FYNNEI. This CDR3 region has 14 residues. About this clone itself: As yet, its antigen is unknown.

The data were produced by immunoSEQ multiplex PCR, yet TCRdb's version contains in-frame clones alone and is incomplete. The sample shows 84,000 or so clones, approximately 86% of them seen only once. Study-wide findings and caveats: There were vaccine-associated CD4 TCRs across spike, dominant at 160-218 and 743-854.

This TCR came from an adult in good health. The chain has TRBV2 and TRBJ2-2, with a possible D match to TRBD2 (7 bases). Sample: peripheral blood, taken on day 0 of AZD1222 vaccination. CDR3 residues: CASKGGTNTGELFF. The CDR3 DNA reads as TGTGCCAGCAAGGGGGGGACGAACACCGGGGAGCTGTTTTTT.